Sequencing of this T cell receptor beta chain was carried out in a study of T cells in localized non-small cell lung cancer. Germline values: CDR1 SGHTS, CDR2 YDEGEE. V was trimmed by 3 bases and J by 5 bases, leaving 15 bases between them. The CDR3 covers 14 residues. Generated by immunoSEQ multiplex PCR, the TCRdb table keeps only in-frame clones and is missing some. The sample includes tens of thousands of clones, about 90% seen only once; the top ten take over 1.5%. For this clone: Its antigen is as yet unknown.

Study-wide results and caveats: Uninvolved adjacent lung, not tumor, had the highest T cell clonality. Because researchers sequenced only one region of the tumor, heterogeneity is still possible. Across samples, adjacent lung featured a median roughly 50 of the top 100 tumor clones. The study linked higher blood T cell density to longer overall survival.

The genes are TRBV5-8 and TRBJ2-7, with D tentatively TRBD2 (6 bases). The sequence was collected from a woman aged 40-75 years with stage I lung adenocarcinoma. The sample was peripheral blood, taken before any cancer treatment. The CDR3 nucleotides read TGTGCCAGCAGCTCCTCCGGCGGGGCCCACGAGCAGTACTTC. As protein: CASSSSGGAHEQYF.